This entry concerns a single T cell receptor (beta chain). Some clones are missing from TCRdb's copy, which holds only in-frame ones; the method was immunoSEQ multiplex PCR. The profile shows fewer than 350,000 clones, roughly 91% of them singletons. Enrolled through a virtual design, the participants were between roughly 18 and 90 years of age and came from fewer than 30 US areas. Participants' own reports of clinical history determined their cohort assignment. The data belong to a study of blood T cell repertoires in COVID-19. Study-wide context: Collection of acute and convalescent COVID-19 samples took place in the United States, Italy and Spain. The analysed material was cDNA or gDNA that came from T cells, B-cell-depleted T cells, or PBMCs.

This CDR3 has 14 residues. Per the germline V gene, CDR1 is MNHEY and CDR2 is SVGAGI. V dropped 6 bases and J dropped 6; count of bases not matched to a gene: 11. The sample consisted of PBMCs or T cells enriched from blood (not recorded which). The genes are TRBV6-5 and TRBJ2-7, with TRBD1 matching over 7 bases. The sequence was collected from a woman aged 40 to 49 with acute COVID-19. CDR3 in DNA: TGTGCCAGCAGACAGACAGGGAAGTTACGCGAGCAGTACTTC. Amino acids: CASRQTGKLREQYF.